The text below deals with one T cell receptor beta chain. Losses at the gene ends were 5 bases for V and 11 bases for J; bases not matched to a gene: 13. Germline V CDR1 and CDR2: LNHDA, SQIVND (reference sequence). This CDR3 has 16 residues. The data stem from a study of shared clonotypes between healthy human individuals. Samples underwent the assay at deep level. About 30,000 T cell genomes (about 0.2 ug DNA) went into each sorted-subset replicate. Using immunoSEQ multiplex PCR, the repertoire was profiled, and TCRdb retains in-frame clones only, with some absent. The repertoire includes more than 1,200,000 clones, 97% to 99% of them detected once, and roughly 0.35% sits in the top ten.

This rearrangement joins TRBV19 to TRBJ2-1; 12 bases align to TRBD2. The origin of this receptor is a man aged 25 to 40 in good health. Source material: naive CD4+ T cells sorted from blood. As for subset: CD45RA+ positively selected. The chain's CDR3 is CASSLSTSGSFWKQFF. The DNA for the CDR3 is TGTGCCAGTAGTCTCTCGACTAGCGGGAGTTTCTGGAAGCAGTTCTTC.